This T cell receptor beta chain was captured in a study of T cell responses to AZD1222 COVID-19 vaccine. Findings and limits, study-wide: Donors in the cohort were predominantly white British and more often female, and clonal diversity was possibly underestimated. Two AZD1222 doses significantly raised spike-specific TCR breadth and depth over controls. Spike-wide coverage was observed for vaccine-associated CD4 TCRs, with dominant responses at 160-218 and 743-854.

The germline CDR1 and CDR2 sequences are LNHDA and SQIVND (reference sequence). The CDR3 covers 13 residues. The junction had 4 bases not matched to a gene; V was cut back by 6 bases and J by 4 bases. A note on this clone: Its antigen is unidentified.

Assay: immunoSEQ multiplex PCR; the TCRdb copy retains only in-frame clones and omits some. The repertoire consists of about 90,000 clones, with about 89% occurring once and the leading ten covering around 5.5%. Analysis merged second doses at about 4 or about 12 weeks. The clonotype originates from an adult who received the AZD1222 COVID-19 vaccine. V is TRBV19 and J is TRBJ1-1; 8 bases match TRBD1. The starting material was peripheral blood, obtained 28 days after the second AZD1222 dose. Here the CDR3 reads CASRFDRGTEAFF. The CDR3 nucleotides read TGTGCCAGTAGATTTGACAGGGGCACTGAAGCTTTCTTT.